This T cell receptor (beta chain) was profiled in a study of T cells after yellow fever vaccination. The sample holds a few counts of this clonotype. Antigen: not known. A 5'RACE template-switching step, the method used to make TCR cDNA, added a universal primer site and UMIs. TCRdb re-analysed the 5' RACE reads in MiXCR, keeping a single row per CDR3 protein. The repertoire holds some 600,000 distinct CDR3 sequences, about 15% seen once, with about 18% in the top ten. Study-level findings and limits: Contamination by abundant bulk-population clonotypes could be present in FACS-sorted repertoires. Clones that expanded after primary vaccination mostly reappeared after the booster (96% CD4, roughly 87% CD8).

The CDR3 is made up of 15 amino acids. Germline CDR1 reads KGHSH; CDR2 reads LQKENI. V was pared by 1 base and J by 4 bases, with 10 bases between. This specimen consisted of PBMCs, obtained around 5 days after the first yellow fever vaccination. This TCR was recovered from a man aged 18 to 30 who received the YFV17D yellow fever vaccine. The V call is TRBV18, the J call TRBJ1-4, with D maybe TRBD1 (6 bases). CDR3 sequence (DNA): TGTGCCAGCTCACCACAGGACAGCCGTAATGAAAAACTGTTTTTT. It specifies CASSPQDSRNEKLFF.